This T cell receptor beta chain appears in the sequencing data of a study of T cells in women clearing cervical HPV infection. Across the study: Only a few women had HLA typing results available.

Study-wide findings and caveats: Unknown T-cell numbers per sample may underlie the richness differences. Combining TCR richness with V gene abundances gave approximately 0.84 AUC.

TCRdb's copy holds only in-frame clones and misses some; the assay was immunoSEQ multiplex PCR. The table lists approximately 13,000 clones. Worth noting for this clone: Its specificity is unknown.

This TCR was recovered from a woman between 18 and 70 years old with a cervical HPV16 infection that either progressed to CIN3+ or cleared (not recorded which). Sequences were obtained from blood buffy coat.

Partial CDR3 DNA: TGTGCCAGCAGCTTAAGGGGGGGGGTCAATGAG. It codes for CASSLRGGVNE. The entire CDR3 sequence reads CASSLRGGVNEQFF. The chain uses TRBV11-2 and TRBJ2-1, with a weak D call TRBD2 (7 bases). The read gets to within 3 residues of the CDR3 end, and the germline J gene fills in the rest. V gave up 2 bases and J gave up 6 bases, with 11 bases separating them. The germline CDR1 and CDR2 sequences are SGHAT and FQNNGV. This CDR3 contains 14 residues.